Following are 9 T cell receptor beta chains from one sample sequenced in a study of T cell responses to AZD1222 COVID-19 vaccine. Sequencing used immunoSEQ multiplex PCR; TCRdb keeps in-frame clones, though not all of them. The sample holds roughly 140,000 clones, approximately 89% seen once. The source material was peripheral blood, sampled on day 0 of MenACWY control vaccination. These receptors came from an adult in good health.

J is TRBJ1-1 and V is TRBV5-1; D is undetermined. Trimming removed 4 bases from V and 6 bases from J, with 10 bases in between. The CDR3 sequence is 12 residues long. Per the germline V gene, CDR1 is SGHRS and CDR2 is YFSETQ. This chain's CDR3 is CASSLEGPEAFF. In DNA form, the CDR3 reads TGCGCCAGCAGCCTCGAGGGTCCTGAAGCTTTCTTT.

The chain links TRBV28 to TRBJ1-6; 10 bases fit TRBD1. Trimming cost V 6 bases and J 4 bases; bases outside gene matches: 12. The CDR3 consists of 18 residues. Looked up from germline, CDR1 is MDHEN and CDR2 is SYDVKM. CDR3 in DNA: TGTGCCAGCAGCCAAGGGACAGGGGTTCCGGGGTATAATTCACCCCTCCACTTT. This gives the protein CASSQGTGVPGYNSPLHF.

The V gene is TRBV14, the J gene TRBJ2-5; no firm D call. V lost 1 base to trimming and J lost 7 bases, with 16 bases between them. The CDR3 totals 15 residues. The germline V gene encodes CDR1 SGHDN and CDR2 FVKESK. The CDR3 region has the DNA TGTGCCAGCAGCCAAGTAGGAGCCGAGATTGGGACCCAGTACTTC. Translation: CASSQVGAEIGTQYF.

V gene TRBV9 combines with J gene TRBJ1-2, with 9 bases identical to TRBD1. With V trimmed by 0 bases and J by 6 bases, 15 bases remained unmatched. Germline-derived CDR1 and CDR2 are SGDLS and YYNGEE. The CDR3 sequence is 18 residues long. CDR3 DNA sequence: TGTGCCAGCAGCGTAGGTCGAACCAGGACAGGGGCCGCTAATGGCTACACCTTC. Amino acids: CASSVGRTRTGAANGYTF.

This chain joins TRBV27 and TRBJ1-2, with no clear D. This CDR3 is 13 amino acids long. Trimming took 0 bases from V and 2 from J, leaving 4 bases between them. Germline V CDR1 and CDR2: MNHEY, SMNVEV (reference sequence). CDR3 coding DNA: TGTGCCAGCAGTTTATCAGGGAACTATGGCTACACCTTC. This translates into CASSLSGNYGYTF.

This CDR3 reads CASNPTGGPVNIQYF. In DNA, the CDR3 is TGTGCCAGCAACCCCACTGGAGGGCCTGTAAACATTCAGTACTTC. J is TRBJ2-4 and V is TRBV9; perhaps TRBD2 as D (6 bases). Trimming removed 6 bases at V and 6 bases at J, with 19 bases between. Germline V CDR1 and CDR2: SGDLS, YYNGEE. The length of the CDR3 is 15 residues.

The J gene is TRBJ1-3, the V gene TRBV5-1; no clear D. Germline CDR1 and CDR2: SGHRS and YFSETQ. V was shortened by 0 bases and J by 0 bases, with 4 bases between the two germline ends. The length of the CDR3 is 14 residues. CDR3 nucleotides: TGCGCCAGCAGCTTGGGCGGCTCTGGAAACACCATATATTTT. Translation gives CASSLGGSGNTIYF. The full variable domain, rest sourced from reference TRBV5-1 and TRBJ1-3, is KAGVTQTPRYLIKTRGQQVTLSCSPISGHRSVSWYQQTPGQGLQFLFEYFSETQRNKGNFPGRFSGRQFSNSRSEMNVSTLELGDSALYLCASSLGGSGNTIYFGEGSWLTVV.

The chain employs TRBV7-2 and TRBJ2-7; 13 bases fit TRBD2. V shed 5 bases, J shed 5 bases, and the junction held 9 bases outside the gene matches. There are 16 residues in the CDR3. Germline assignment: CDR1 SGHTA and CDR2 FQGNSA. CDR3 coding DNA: TGTGCCAGCAGCGCAGGGACTAGCGGGACCATGAACGAGCAGTACTTC. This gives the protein CASSAGTSGTMNEQYF.

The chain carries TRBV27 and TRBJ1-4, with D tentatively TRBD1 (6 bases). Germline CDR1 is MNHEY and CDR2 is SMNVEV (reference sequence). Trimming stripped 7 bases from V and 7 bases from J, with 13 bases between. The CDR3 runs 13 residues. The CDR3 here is CASKEGGAEKLFF. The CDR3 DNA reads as TGTGCCAGCAAGGAGGGGGGCGCTGAAAAACTGTTTTTT.